The 18 T cell receptor beta chains reported below all come from one sample, sequenced in a study of blood T cell repertoires in COVID-19. TCRdb's table, derived via immunoSEQ multiplex PCR, lists solely in-frame clones and lacks some. The sample has some 120,000 clones, about four fifths seen once; the top ten hold around 10%. Sequenced material: peripheral blood. The source of these receptors is a human donor in a cohort sampled during active COVID-19.

The V and J genes are TRBV7-2 and TRBJ1-2, with D maybe TRBD1 (5 bases). CDR3 length: 15 residues. V lost 4 bases and J 4 bases, leaving 16 bases between the germline ends. Germline lookup yields CDR1 SGHTA and CDR2 FQGNSA. The CDR3 DNA reads as TGTGCCAGCAGCTGGGAGGGAGGGGCGGGCTATGGCTACACCTTC. Its translation is CASSWEGGAGYGYTF.

The CDR3 sequence: CASSPQGQNYGYTF. The CDR3 coding sequence is TGTGCCAGCAGCCCACAGGGACAAAACTATGGCTACACCTTC. The rearrangement links TRBV7-2 to TRBJ1-2; D is possibly TRBD1 (6 bases). The ends were cut back, 5 bases at V and 2 bases at J, with 12 bases in the middle. The CDR3 is 14 residues long. Germline CDR1 SGHTA, CDR2 FQGNSA.

The rearrangement joins TRBV21-1 to TRBJ1-2; the table's D call TRBD1 went unverified against the DNA. TRBV21-1 is tagged as a pseudogene. There are 17 residues in the CDR3. CDR3 region: CASSKRRGVGGPYGYTF. The DNA for the CDR3 is TGTGCCAGCAGCAAAAGAAGGGGGGTAGGGGGCCCCTATGGCTACACCTTC.

This clone was detected only once. The rearrangement joins TRBV4-1 to TRBJ1-4; D gene ambiguous. V was clipped by 1 base and J by 3 bases, with 9 bases between them. Germline CDR1 MGHRA, CDR2 YSYEKL. This CDR3 is 15 amino acids long. DNA for the CDR3: TGCGCCAGCAGCCAAGTCGGGATCTCTAATGAAAAACTGTTTTTT. Its translation: CASSQVGISNEKLFF.

The CDR3, as DNA: TGTGCCAGCAGCTCAGGGACAGGGGGCGCCAATGGCTACACCTTC. Translation gives CASSSGTGGANGYTF. The chain employs TRBV7-9 and TRBJ1-2; 12 bases fit TRBD1. V was pared by 4 bases and J by 6 bases, with 6 bases of the junction left unmatched. This CDR3 is 15 amino acids long. Germline lookup yields CDR1 SEHNR and CDR2 FQNEAQ (reference sequence). The complete variable domain, with remaining parts taken from reference TRBV7-9 and TRBJ1-2, reads DTGVSQNPRHKITKRGQNVTFRCDPISEHNRLYWYRQTLGQGPEFLTYFQNEAQLEKSRLLSDRFSAERPKGSFSTLEIQRTEQGDSAMYLCASSSGTGGANGYTFGSGTRLTVV.

The chain carries TRBV6-5 and TRBJ2-1; D is possibly TRBD2 (5 bases). This CDR3 comprises 15 residues. V lost 0 bases to trimming and J lost 1 base, with 7 bases between them. Per germline, CDR1 MNHEY and CDR2 SVGAGI. The CDR3 loop is CASSYSTRSYNEQFF. CDR3 coding DNA: TGTGCCAGCAGTTACTCAACTAGGTCCTACAATGAGCAGTTCTTC.

This chain connects TRBV6-1 to TRBJ1-1; 8 nucleotides agree with TRBD1. The CDR3 length is 14 residues. After removal of 2 bases from V and 4 bases from J, the junction contained 3 bases not matched to a gene. CDR1 and CDR2 from the germline V gene are MNHNS and SASEGT. The DNA for the CDR3 is TGTGCCAGCAGTGAACAGGGGGCCGGCACTGAAGCTTTCTTT. It encodes CASSEQGAGTEAFF.

V usage is TRBV5-1 and J usage is TRBJ2-5; 13 positions match TRBD2. V was clipped by 0 bases and J by 5 bases; unmatched bases: 4. The V gene's germline CDR1 is SGHRS and CDR2 YFSETQ. This CDR3 has 16 residues. CDR3 protein: CASSLGPTSGGETQYF. The CDR3 nucleotides are TGCGCCAGCAGCTTGGGCCCGACTAGCGGGGGGGAGACCCAGTACTTC.

This sequence joins TRBV5-1 and TRBJ2-5; possibly TRBD2 for D (5 bases). Germline V gives CDR1 SGHRS, CDR2 YFSETQ. The CDR3 is 11 amino acids. V was pared by 4 bases and J by 4 bases, with 5 bases between. The CDR3 loop is CASSEGETQYF. The CDR3 DNA follows: TGCGCCAGCAGCGAGGGAGAGACCCAGTACTTC.

The chain has TRBV5-1 and TRBJ1-1; 7 nucleotides line up with TRBD1. This CDR3 spans 14 amino acids. V gave up 5 bases and J gave up 0 bases; unmatched junction bases: 4. Germline V gene lookup returns CDR1 SGHRS and CDR2 YFSETQ. As DNA, the CDR3 is TGCGCCAGCAGTTGGGGACAGATGAACACTGAAGCTTTCTTT. Translated: CASSWGQMNTEAFF.

The chain couples TRBV6-1 to TRBJ1-5; possible D gene TRBD1, 5 bases. Trimming removed 2 bases at V and 3 bases at J, with 8 bases between. Germline V CDR1 and CDR2: MNHNS, SASEGT. The CDR3 spans 14 residues. The chain's CDR3 is CASSETTANQPQHF. CDR3 in DNA: TGTGCCAGCAGTGAAACGACAGCCAATCAGCCCCAGCATTTT.

This clone came up a few times. This chain connects TRBV27 to TRBJ2-3; 12 bases line up with TRBD2. Trimming cost V 5 bases and J 4 bases; bases outside gene matches: 10. Germline values: CDR1 MNHEY, CDR2 SMNVEV (reference sequence). CDR3 length equals 17 residues. The CDR3 loop reads CASSKPRLAGDPDTQYF. The CDR3 bases are TGTGCCAGCAGTAAGCCCCGACTAGCGGGGGACCCAGATACGCAGTATTTT.

The chain employs TRBV6-5 and TRBJ2-1; D may be TRBD1 (6 bases). Germline CDR1 and CDR2: MNHEY and SVGAGI. The CDR3 is 13 amino acids. Trimming cost V 6 bases and J 5 bases, with 11 bases left between them. As DNA, the CDR3 is TGTGCCAGCAGGCTTGGACAGAACAATGAGCAGTTCTTC. Translating gives CASRLGQNNEQFF.

Only a few counts were recorded for this clone. The V call is TRBV3-1 (or the pseudogene TRBV3-2), the J call TRBJ2-7, with a tentative D call TRBD1 (5 bases). This CDR3 comprises 14 residues. Germline V gene data show CDR1 as LGHDT and CDR2 as YNNKEL (reference sequence). With 0 bases removed from V and 7 bases from J, the gap between germline ends came to 13 bases. The DNA of the CDR3 is TGTGCCAGCAGCCAAGATGGGCAGGGTAGGGAGCAGTACTTC. It encodes CASSQDGQGREQYF.

The V gene is TRBV5-1, the J gene TRBJ2-5, with D tentatively TRBD2 (5 bases). There are 14 residues in the CDR3. The V gene's germline CDR1 is SGHRS and CDR2 YFSETQ. Trimming stripped 0 bases from V and 5 bases from J, with 11 bases between. The CDR3 DNA sequence: TGCGCCAGCAGCTTGGCAGGAGGTAGCGAGACCCAGTACTTC. Its protein product is CASSLAGGSETQYF.

This clone has only one observation. V and J are TRBV25-1 and TRBJ2-7, with D tentatively TRBD1 (5 bases). Looked up from germline, CDR1 is MGHDK and CDR2 is SYGVNS. Deletions cut 4 bases from V and 0 bases from J, with 13 bases between. This CDR3 is 15 amino acids long. The CDR3 sequence is CASSGGHSHSYEQYF. In DNA, the CDR3 is TGTGCCAGCAGTGGCGGACATTCCCACTCCTACGAGCAGTACTTC.

The chain uses TRBV6-6 and TRBJ1-1, with D possibly being TRBD1 (6 bases). Deletions cut 7 bases from V and 4 bases from J, with 16 bases between. This CDR3 has 14 residues. CDR1 and CDR2 from the germline V gene are MNHNY and SVGAGI (reference sequence). The CDR3 here is CASNAQGVGTEAFF. The CDR3, as DNA: TGTGCCAGCAATGCACAGGGAGTCGGCACTGAAGCTTTCTTT.

Only a few counts were recorded for this clone. This sequence joins TRBV11-2 and TRBJ1-1, with 11 bases identical to TRBD1. CDR1 is SGHAT and CDR2 is FQNNGV in the germline V gene. The CDR3 runs to 15 residues. Trimming took 4 bases from V and 1 from J; bases not matched to a gene: 2. The CDR3 region is CASSWGQGGNTEAFF. The DNA of the CDR3 is TGTGCCAGCAGCTGGGGACAGGGGGGGAACACTGAAGCTTTCTTT.